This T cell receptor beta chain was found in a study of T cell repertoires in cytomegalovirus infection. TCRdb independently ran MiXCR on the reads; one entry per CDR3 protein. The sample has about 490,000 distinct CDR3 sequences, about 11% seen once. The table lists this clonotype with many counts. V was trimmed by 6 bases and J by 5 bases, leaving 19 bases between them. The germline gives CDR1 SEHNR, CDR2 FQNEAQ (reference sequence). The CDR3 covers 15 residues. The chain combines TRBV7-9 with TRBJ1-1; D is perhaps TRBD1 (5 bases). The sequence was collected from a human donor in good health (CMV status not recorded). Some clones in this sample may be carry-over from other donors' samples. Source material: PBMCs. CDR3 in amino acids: CASSGDGRDRTEAFF. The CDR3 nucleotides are TGTGCCAGCAGTGGTGATGGCAGGGATCGAACTGAAGCTTTCTTT.